One and the same sample provided the 27 T cell receptor beta chains below, sequenced in a study of yellow fever vaccine responses in identical twins (dated 2018 in TCRdb). Libraries were constructed by RT-PCR. Data came from an Illumina HiSeq 2500. TCRdb handled the public reads itself, with Q25 trimming in fastp and clone calling in MiXCR, and kept productive beta chains. Every entry covers one CDR3 protein and lists the most common genes and DNA from its rows. The sample has 3,900 or so distinct CDR3 sequences on record, roughly 67% of them singletons. 7.5% of the sample comes from the top ten. This specimen consisted of T cells from blood (PBMCs), unsorted or a sorted subset (not recorded which), obtained before or after yellow fever vaccination (not recorded which). These receptors all stem from a woman aged 18-35 years who received the yellow fever vaccine. Donor details come from another sample of the same person, matched by shared clones.

The rearrangement links TRBV29-1 to TRBJ2-1; TRBD1 is a possible D gene (6 bases). Trimming shortened V by 3 bases and J by 4 bases, and 16 bases separated the two germline ends. CDR3 length equals 15 residues. Per the germline V gene, CDR1 is SQVTM and CDR2 is ANQGSEA. This CDR3 reads CSVETGDGPYNEQFF. DNA for the CDR3: TGCAGCGTTGAGACAGGCGATGGACCTTACAATGAGCAGTTCTTC.

The rearrangement uses TRBV29-1 and TRBJ2-7; the D gene is possibly TRBD2 (6 bases). Germline V lookup: CDR1 SQVTM, CDR2 ANQGSEA. The CDR3 runs 13 residues. V lost 4 bases and J 2 bases, leaving 12 bases between the germline ends. Here the CDR3 reads CSVVGLRPYEQYF. The CDR3, as DNA: TGCAGCGTTGTAGGACTACGTCCCTACGAGCAGTACTTC.

The count of this clonotype is one. The gene calls are TRBV5-4 and TRBJ2-1; TRBD2 matches 8 bases. CDR1 is SGHNT, CDR2 YYREEE, per germline (reference sequence). The ends lost 0 bases at V and 6 bases at J; junction bases unmatched: 8. This CDR3 has 16 amino acids. As DNA, the CDR3 is TGTGCCAGCAGCTTGGGACTAGCGAGGGTATCCAATGAGCAGTTCTTC. It codes for CASSLGLARVSNEQFF.

The J gene is TRBJ2-7, the V gene TRBV11-3, with TRBD2 as a possible D gene (5 bases). This CDR3 spans 14 amino acids. V was trimmed by 0 bases and J by 3 bases, leaving 9 bases between them. Germline lookup yields CDR1 SGHNT and CDR2 YENEEA. CDR3 protein: CASSLDLGVYEQYF. The CDR3 nucleotides read TGTGCCAGCAGCTTAGACTTGGGAGTCTACGAGCAGTACTTC.

The V and J genes are TRBV4-3 and TRBJ2-1; TRBD2 agrees at 10 bases. J was trimmed by 0 bases and V by 2 bases; bases with no gene match: 1. Germline values: CDR1 LGHNA, CDR2 YSLEER. The CDR3 has 16 residues. CDR3 sequence reads: CASSQRLAGSYNEQFF. The CDR3 DNA reads as TGCGCCAGCAGCCAACGACTAGCGGGCTCCTACAATGAGCAGTTCTTC.

The count of this clonotype is one. The V and J genes are TRBV19 and TRBJ2-1; D is undetermined. Trimming cost V 1 base and J 0 bases, with 13 bases left between them. This CDR3 is 17 amino acids long. Germline-derived CDR1 and CDR2 are LNHDA and SQIVND (reference sequence). CDR3 amino acids: CASSIVPQTVSYNEQFF. The CDR3, as DNA: TGTGCCAGTAGTATAGTTCCCCAAACGGTCTCCTACAATGAGCAGTTCTTC.

V gene TRBV10-3 combines with J gene TRBJ2-1, with TRBD2 identical over 9 bases. In germline, CDR1 is ENHRY, CDR2 SYGVKD. The CDR3 totals 19 residues. V was pared by 2 bases and J by 1 base, with 12 bases of the junction left unmatched. The CDR3 sequence is CAISELGASGIGSYNEQFF. For the CDR3, the DNA is TGTGCCATCAGTGAGCTTGGGGCTAGCGGGATCGGGTCCTACAATGAGCAGTTCTTC.

The DNA of the CDR3 is TGTGCCAGCAGCGGCAGTTTGGGCGGGAGGGCAAATGAGCAGTTCTTC. Its protein product is CASSGSLGGRANEQFF. The chain couples TRBV11-1 to TRBJ2-1, with TRBD2 matching over 9 bases. Germline V gives CDR1 SGHAT, CDR2 FQDESV (reference sequence). The CDR3 has 16 amino acids. J was trimmed by 7 bases and V by 5 bases; bases with no gene match: 12.

The V call is TRBV28, the J call TRBJ2-5; D is unclear. V was trimmed by 3 bases and J by 1 base, leaving 3 bases between them. The length of the CDR3 is 12 residues. Germline lookup yields CDR1 MDHEN and CDR2 SYDVKM. CDR3 sequence: CASSFPQETQYF. The CDR3 coding sequence is TGTGCCAGCAGTTTCCCCCAAGAGACCCAGTACTTC.

V is TRBV6-1 and J is TRBJ2-3, with a weak D call TRBD1 (6 bases). V lost 6 bases and J lost 3, with 16 bases in between. In germline, CDR1 is MNHNS, CDR2 SASEGT. The CDR3 runs 15 residues. As DNA, the CDR3 is TGTGCCAGCAGCAAATTTACAGGGCAGACAGATACGCAGTATTTT. Translating gives CASSKFTGQTDTQYF.

This clonotype was counted a few times. The chain recombines TRBV2 with TRBJ2-3; D is undetermined. CDR3 length: 11 amino acids. CDR1 and CDR2 (germline): SNHLY, FYNNEI. Between the trimmed V and J ends, which lost 6 bases and 5 bases, there was a span of 6 bases. The CDR3 bases are TGTGCCAGCAGAAATAAAGATACGCAGTATTTT. It yields the protein CASRNKDTQYF. Variable domain in full (rest from reference TRBV2 and TRBJ2-3): EPEVTQTPSHQVTQMGQEVILRCVPISNHLYFYWYRQILGQKVEFLVSFYNNEISEKSEIFDDQFSVERPDGSNFTLKIRSTKLEDSAMYFCASRNKDTQYFGPGTRLTVL.

The rearrangement joins TRBV25-1 to TRBJ1-1; D is uncertain. Germline V CDR1 and CDR2: MGHDK, SYGVNS. V gave up 4 bases and J gave up 4 bases, with 4 bases separating them. CDR3 length: 11 amino acids. This chain's CDR3 is CASSVGTEAFF. CDR3 sequence (DNA): TGTGCCAGCAGTGTGGGCACTGAAGCTTTCTTT.

This clonotype has just a few counts. J is TRBJ2-3 and V is TRBV25-1; no reliable D call. The CDR3 length is 11 residues. Trimming removed 6 bases at V and 6 bases at J, with 7 bases between. Germline CDR1 reads MGHDK; CDR2 reads SYGVNS. CDR3 sequence reads: CASSASDTQYF. Here the CDR3 DNA reads TGTGCCAGCAGCGCATCGGATACGCAGTATTTT.

This chain uses TRBV11-1 with TRBJ2-1; 11 bases fit TRBD2. The CDR3 runs 16 residues. The germline gives CDR1 SGHAT, CDR2 FQDESV (reference sequence). V shed 4 bases and J 5 bases; nucleotides not matched to a gene: 7. The CDR3 sequence is CASSWSTSGNNNEQFF. CDR3 bases: TGTGCCAGCAGCTGGTCGACTAGCGGGAATAACAATGAGCAGTTCTTC. The full variable domain, rest sourced from reference TRBV11-1 and TRBJ2-1, is EAEVAQSPRYKITEKSQAVAFWCDPISGHATLYWYRQILGQGPELLVQFQDESVVDDSQLPKDRFSAERLKGVDSTLKIQPAELGDSAMYLCASSWSTSGNNNEQFFGPGTRLTVL.

This clonotype has a handful of counts. CDR3 nucleotide sequence: TGTGCCAGCAGTGGGCTTCCGAGAAACGCGAACACCGGGGAGCTGTTTTTT. It is translated as CASSGLPRNANTGELFF. J is TRBJ2-2 and V is TRBV7-9, with D uncertain. CDR1 and CDR2 from the germline V gene are SEHNR and FQNEAQ (reference sequence). CDR3 length: 17 amino acids. V gave up 6 bases and J gave up 0 bases, with 17 bases separating them. The complete variable domain, with remaining parts taken from reference TRBV7-9 and TRBJ2-2, reads DTGVSQNPRHKITKRGQNVTFRCDPISEHNRLYWYRQTLGQGPEFLTYFQNEAQLEKSRLLSDRFSAERPKGSFSTLEIQRTEQGDSAMYLCASSGLPRNANTGELFFGEGSRLTVL.

As for this clonotype: A read error may produce the germline difference seen at one junction end. The rearrangement joins TRBV12-3 or TRBV12-4 to TRBJ2-7; 10 nucleotides line up with TRBD2. The CDR3 loop spans 14 amino acids. CDR3 residues: CASSLAGASYEQYF. The CDR3 DNA is TGTGCCAGCAGTCTAGCGGGAGCCTCCTACGAGCAGTACTTC.

This sequence joins TRBV15 and TRBJ1-1, with TRBD1 as a possible D gene (6 bases). Germline CDR1 LNHNV, CDR2 YYDKDF (reference sequence). The CDR3 covers 15 residues. The V end was cut by 0 bases, the J end by 2 bases, with 10 bases between. The CDR3 coding sequence is TGTGCCACCAGCAGAGACAGACAGGTTAACACTGAAGCTTTCTTT. It encodes CATSRDRQVNTEAFF.

The CDR3 loop is CASSLAVSKEQYF. CDR3 DNA sequence: TGTGCCAGCAGCTTAGCAGTTTCAAAAGAGCAGTACTTC. The chain is built from TRBV11-1 and TRBJ2-7; D is undetermined. CDR1 SGHAT and CDR2 FQDESV come from the germline V gene (reference sequence). V was pared by 0 bases and J by 7 bases, with 10 bases between. The CDR3 is 13 amino acids.

This clonotype was observed a handful of times. V usage is TRBV7-9 and J usage is TRBJ2-1; 10 bases are a match to TRBD2. The germline V gene has CDR1 SEHNR and CDR2 FQNEAQ (reference sequence). After removal of 2 bases from V and 4 bases from J, the junction contained 5 bases not matched to a gene. There are 16 residues in the CDR3. The CDR3 DNA follows: TGTGCCAGCAGCTTACAAAGGACTAGCGGTTACAATGAGCAGTTCTTC. Protein: CASSLQRTSGYNEQFF.

This sequence joins TRBV4-1 and TRBJ1-2; TRBD1 might be the D (6 bases). CDR3 size: 17 residues. Germline lookup yields CDR1 MGHRA and CDR2 YSYEKL. The germline V and J ends were trimmed by 4 bases and 0 bases, with 18 bases remaining between them. The chain's CDR3 is CASSPGGGAAANYGYTF. As DNA, the CDR3 is TGCGCCAGCAGCCCGGGGGGGGGGGCCGCAGCTAACTATGGCTACACCTTC.

The chain couples TRBV6-5 to TRBJ2-7, with D possibly TRBD2 on 6 matching bases. The V gene lost 1 base and the J gene lost 2 bases, with 9 bases spanning the gap. Germline CDR1 MNHEY, CDR2 SVGAGI. The CDR3 contains 14 residues. The CDR3 here is CASSYYGGTYEQYF. As DNA, the CDR3 is TGTGCCAGCAGTTACTATGGGGGGACCTACGAGCAGTACTTC.

Within the sample, this clonotype is large (0.1 to 1%). The chain carries TRBV12-1 and TRBJ2-5; TRBD1 reflects the table's D call only, with no check against the DNA. TRBV12-1 is labeled a pseudogene. The CDR3 totals 14 residues. CDR3 sequence reads: CASRRSTGEETQYF. In DNA, the CDR3 is TGTGCCAGCAGGCGCTCAACAGGGGAAGAGACCCAGTACTTC.

The chain carries TRBV4-1 and TRBJ2-7; the D is unclear. Trimming shortened V by 0 bases and J by 7 bases, and 13 bases separated the two germline ends. Germline CDR1 is MGHRA and CDR2 is YSYEKL. This CDR3 comprises 14 residues. In nucleotides, the CDR3 is TGCGCCAGCAGCCAAGATTGGGTTATCAGGGAGCAGTACTTC. This sequence encodes CASSQDWVIREQYF.

This clonotype showed up just once. One end of the junction fails to match germline, which may point to a read error. The J gene is TRBJ2-1, the V gene TRBV7-7; the match to TRBD1 covers 8 bases. The CDR3 sequence is 15 residues long. Germline assignment: CDR1 SSHAT and CDR2 FNYEAQ (reference sequence). This CDR3 reads CASSLDTGGYNEQFF. The DNA for the CDR3 is TGTGCTAGCAGCTTAGATACAGGGGGGTACAATGAGCAGTTCTTC.

The chain links TRBV6-4 to TRBJ1-1; 9 bases map to TRBD1. The CDR3 contains 18 residues. The V gene end was trimmed by 5 bases and the J gene end by 3 bases; junction bases not matched to a gene: 16. Germline CDR1 MRHNA, CDR2 SNTAGT. Here the CDR3 reads CASSHGQGIVNLDTEAFF. In DNA, the CDR3 is TGTGCCAGCAGTCACGGACAGGGGATCGTCAATTTGGACACTGAAGCTTTCTTT.

In this sample, this clonotype turned up a few times. The junction departs from the called germline gene at one end, perhaps through a read error. The CDR3 loop is CASSQFRDPPLGF. Written as DNA, the CDR3 is TGCGCCAGCAGCCAATTCCGGGACCCTCCACTCGGCTTC. The chain employs TRBV4-1 and TRBJ1-2, with D tentatively TRBD1 (5 bases). Germline V lookup: CDR1 MGHRA, CDR2 YSYEKL. The CDR3 has 13 residues.

The chain is built from TRBV4-2 and TRBJ1-1, with unresolved D. V was cut by 0 bases and J by 1 base, with 9 bases left in between. The CDR3 spans 15 residues. CDR1 LGHNA and CDR2 YNFKEQ come from the germline V gene. The CDR3 sequence is CASSQESPKNTEAFF. The CDR3 nucleotides read TGTGCCAGCAGCCAAGAGTCCCCCAAGAACACTGAAGCTTTCTTT.